These 10 T cell receptor beta chains share one sample of origin, sequenced in a study of T cell repertoires in cytomegalovirus infection. TCRdb ran MiXCR on the reads and lists one entry per CDR3 protein. The data show 200,000 to 250,000 distinct CDR3 sequences, with 22% seen just once and approximately 18% held by the top ten. Source material: CD8+ T cells from PBMCs. The receptors derive from a human donor in good health (CMV status not recorded). Some clones in this sample may be carry-over from other donors' samples.

This clonotype has only a few counts. The chain couples TRBV12-3 or TRBV12-4 to TRBJ2-1, with 13 bases matching TRBD2. There are 14 residues in the CDR3. Losses at the gene ends were 5 bases for V and 6 bases for J; bases not matched to a gene: 1. The DNA of the CDR3 is TGTGCCAGCAGTACTAGCGGGGGGGCCAATGAGCAGTTCTTC. As protein: CASSTSGGANEQFF.

This clonotype was counted a few times. The rearrangement uses TRBV7-2 and TRBJ2-7, with TRBD2 matching 8 bases. The CDR3 extends over 16 amino acids. The V and J ends lost 1 base and 3 bases, in that order; junction bases with no gene match: 8. Germline CDR1 and CDR2: SGHTA and FQGNSA. The CDR3 sequence: CASSLGSGGGYYEQYF. Here the CDR3 DNA reads TGTGCCAGCAGCTTAGGTTCTGGCGGGGGGTACTACGAGCAGTACTTC. Looking up the rest from reference TRBV7-2 and TRBJ2-7 gives the full variable domain: GAGVSQSPSNKVTEKGKDVELRCDPISGHTALYWYRQSLGQGLEFLIYFQGNSAPDKSGLPSDRFSAERTGGSVSTLTIQRTQQEDSAVYLCASSLGSGGGYYEQYFGPGTRLTVT.

This clonotype was seen only a few times. This chain uses TRBV28 with TRBJ2-2, with 7 bases that match TRBD1. Germline trimming cut 7 bases from V and 2 bases from J; bases unmatched to any gene: 4. CDR3 length: 14 residues. Germline V lookup: CDR1 MDHEN, CDR2 SYDVKM. As DNA, the CDR3 is TGTGCCAGCACCGGACAGGAAAACACCGGGGAGCTGTTTTTT. Translated, it gives CASTGQENTGELFF.

V usage is TRBV29-1 and J usage is TRBJ1-2; possibly TRBD1 for D (6 bases). Germline loops: CDR1 SQVTM, CDR2 ANQGSEA. The V end lost 3 bases, the J end lost 8 bases, and 19 bases lay between the germline ends. This CDR3 comprises 14 residues. The CDR3 is CSVELTGTRGGYTF. The CDR3 coding sequence is TGCAGCGTTGAGCTTACCGGGACAAGGGGCGGCTACACCTTC.

This chain uses TRBV6-2 or TRBV6-3 with TRBJ2-7; D gene unclear. The CDR3 has 10 residues. Trimming removed 10 bases from V and 5 bases from J, with 9 bases in between. The V gene's germline CDR1 is MNHEY and CDR2 SVGEGT. CDR3 DNA sequence: TGTGCCACCCTAGGGAACGAGCAGTACTTC. Its protein product is CATLGNEQYF.

This chain joins TRBV29-1 and TRBJ1-1; 7 bases match TRBD1. V was pared by 0 bases and J by 1 base, with 5 bases of the junction left unmatched. CDR1 is SQVTM, CDR2 ANQGSEA, per germline. CDR3 size: 15 residues. CDR3 sequence: CSVEDRDRTNTEAFF. The CDR3 coding sequence is TGCAGCGTTGAAGATAGGGACAGAACGAACACTGAAGCTTTCTTT.

To note about this clonotype: This sequence may be a read error, since a much larger clone differs from it by one base. The chain employs TRBV5-6 and TRBJ1-1; no definite D call. Germline V gene sequence: CDR1 SGHDT, CDR2 YYEEEE. CDR3 length: 12 residues. Trimming removed 9 bases at V and 5 bases at J, with 14 bases between. CDR3 protein: CANAMGGTEAFF. Written as DNA, the CDR3 is TGTGCCAACGCCATGGGAGGGACTGAAGCTTTCTTT.

J is TRBJ2-5 and V is TRBV20-1; possibly TRBD2 for D (6 bases). Germline V gives CDR1 DFQATT, CDR2 SNEGSKA (reference sequence). The CDR3 totals 16 residues. This CDR3 is CSPEDLAQSGGETQYF. CDR3 nucleotides: TGCAGCCCCGAGGATCTCGCCCAATCTGGGGGGGAGACCCAGTACTTC.

The rearrangement links TRBV6-6 to TRBJ2-1; 7 bases map to TRBD2. The CDR3 runs 15 residues. V shed 5 bases and J 9 bases; nucleotides not matched to a gene: 13. CDR1 is MNHNY and CDR2 is SVGAGI in the germline V gene (reference sequence). The CDR3 reads CASSGTGRAGSEQFF. CDR3 coding DNA: TGTGCCAGCAGTGGAACAGGAAGAGCGGGGTCTGAGCAGTTCTTC.

The sample holds a few counts of this clonotype. V is TRBV20-1 and J is TRBJ2-1; 14 bases are a match to TRBD2. Trimming took 2 bases from V and 9 from J; bases not matched to a gene: 9. In germline, CDR1 is DFQATT, CDR2 SNEGSKA (reference sequence). This CDR3 spans 16 amino acids. The CDR3 nucleotides read TGCAGTGCTAGACCGTTGACTAGCGGGGGGGCAAGTGAGCAGTTCTTC. Its protein product is CSARPLTSGGASEQFF.